This section outlines one T cell receptor beta chain sequence together with its context. The data belong to a study of molecular identifiers for immune sequencing clone quantification. TCRdb reanalysed the PCR reads using MiXCR and keeps one entry per CDR3 protein. The sample lists hundreds of thousands of distinct CDR3 sequences; about 25% were seen once. V lost 3 bases and J lost 9, with 12 bases in between. The V gene's germline CDR1 is MNHEY and CDR2 SMNVEV (reference sequence). The CDR3 extends over 14 amino acids. The sequenced sample was naive CD8+ T cells from blood, with Jurkat cell RNA spiked in. Described subset: FACS-sorted CD8+CD4-CCR7+CD45RA+ naive T cells. This clonotype originated in a human donor in good health. Some libraries in this study had Jurkat cell RNA spiked in. This chain connects TRBV27 to TRBJ1-6, with D perhaps TRBD1 (6 bases). The CDR3 protein is CASSFQGQASPLHF. The CDR3 DNA reads TGTGCCAGCAGTTTTCAGGGACAAGCTTCACCCCTCCACTTT.